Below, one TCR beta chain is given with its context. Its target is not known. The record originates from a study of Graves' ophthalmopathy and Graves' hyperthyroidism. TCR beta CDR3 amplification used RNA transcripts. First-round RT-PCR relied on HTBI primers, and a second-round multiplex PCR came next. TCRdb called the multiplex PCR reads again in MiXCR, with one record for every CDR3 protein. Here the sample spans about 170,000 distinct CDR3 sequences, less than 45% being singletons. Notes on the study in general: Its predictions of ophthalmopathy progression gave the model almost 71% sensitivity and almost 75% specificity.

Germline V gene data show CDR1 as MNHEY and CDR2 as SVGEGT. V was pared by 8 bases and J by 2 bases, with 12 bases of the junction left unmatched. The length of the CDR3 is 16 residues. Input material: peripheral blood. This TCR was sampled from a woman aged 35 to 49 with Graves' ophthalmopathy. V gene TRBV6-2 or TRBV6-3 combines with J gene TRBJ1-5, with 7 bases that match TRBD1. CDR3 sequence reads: CASPMYRGSCNQPQHF. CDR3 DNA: TGTGCCAGCCCGATGTACAGGGGATCGTGCAATCAGCCCCAGCATTTT.